These 10 T cell receptor beta chains share one sample of origin, sequenced in a study of cytomegalovirus exposure and HLA in healthy donors. Both 60 Vbeta primers and 13 Jbeta primers went into the PCR. Profiling relied on immunoSEQ multiplex PCR, and the TCRdb table lists in-frame clones only, not all of them. The sample consists of about 170,000 clones, approximately 78% of them appearing once. Sequencing was done on a sample of PBMCs. The source of these receptors is a woman aged 45-60 years in good health and CMV-seropositive.

The V and J genes are TRBV4-1 and TRBJ2-2; 15 bases are shared with TRBD2. The CDR3 has 17 amino acids. V trimming: 4 bases; J trimming: 7 bases; junction bases outside the gene matches: 7. Germline V gene lookup returns CDR1 MGHRA and CDR2 YSYEKL. The CDR3 loop is CASSPGGTSGGYGELFF. The CDR3 nucleotides are TGCGCCAGCAGCCCCGGAGGGACTAGCGGGGGGTACGGGGAGCTGTTTTTT.

Worth noting for this clone: An end of the junction differs from the germline gene, which may be a read error. The rearrangement uses TRBV7-6 and TRBJ1-2; D unresolved. Germline V gene sequence: CDR1 SGHVS, CDR2 FNYEAQ. This CDR3 comprises 13 residues. CDR3 nucleotide sequence: TGTGCCAGCAGCTCCGGGAGAGTTGAGATTTGGGACTTC. Protein product: CASSSGRVEIWDF.

This chain connects TRBV6-5 to TRBJ2-1; possibly TRBD2 for D (6 bases). The CDR3 consists of 12 residues. Trimming removed 2 bases at V and 14 bases at J, with 13 bases between. The germline V gene has CDR1 MNHEY and CDR2 SVGAGI. CDR3 amino acids: CASSYGPPGEFF. The CDR3 coding sequence is TGTGCCAGCAGTTACGGTCCCCCGGGGGAGTTCTTC.

This clone was seen a handful of times. The CDR3 nucleotides read TGCGCCAGCAGCCCCCGGACAGGGGATACGAACACTGAAGCTTTCTTT. This encodes CASSPRTGDTNTEAFF. This sequence joins TRBV5-1 and TRBJ1-1; the match to TRBD1 covers 9 bases. Trimming cost V 4 bases and J 1 base; bases outside gene matches: 8. Per the germline V gene, CDR1 is SGHRS and CDR2 is YFSETQ. The CDR3 extends over 16 amino acids.

The chain employs TRBV7-3 and TRBJ2-3; 10 bases fit TRBD2. The CDR3 covers 15 residues. Germline CDR1 SGHTA, CDR2 FQGTGA. J was trimmed by 7 bases and V by 5 bases; bases with no gene match: 9. The CDR3 nucleotides read TGTGCCAGCAGCCCTAGCGGGGGACCACAATATACGCAGTATTTT. It is translated as CASSPSGGPQYTQYF.

This clone has a handful of counts. The rearrangement uses TRBV5-5 and TRBJ1-5; D unresolved. The CDR3 length is 15 residues. CDR1 and CDR2 (germline): SGHKS, YYEKEE (reference sequence). V shed 4 bases and J shed 1 base, with 12 bases lying between them. The CDR3 loop reads CASSRNSDSNQPQHF. The CDR3 region has the DNA TGTGCCAGCAGCCGGAACAGTGACAGCAATCAGCCCCAGCATTTT.

The J gene is TRBJ1-2, the V gene TRBV30; TRBD1 matches 9 bases. The CDR3 runs to 13 residues. Trimming removed 2 bases from V and 7 bases from J; junction bases left unmatched: 5. Germline CDR1 reads GTSNPN; CDR2 reads SVGIG (reference sequence). The CDR3 DNA sequence: TGTGCCTGGAGTAAAGGGACAGGGAGTGGCTACACCTTC. It codes for CAWSKGTGSGYTF. Full variable domain (outside the CDR3, taken from reference TRBV30 and TRBJ1-2): SQTIHQWPATLVQPVGSPLSLECTVEGTSNPNLYWYRQAAGRGLQLLFYSVGIGQISSEVPQNLSASRPQDRQFILSSKKLLLSDSGFYLCAWSKGTGSGYTFGSGTRLTVV.

The chain recombines TRBV5-6 with TRBJ2-5; 7 bases match TRBD2. J lost 4 bases, V lost 5 bases, and 5 bases had no gene match. Germline CDR1 and CDR2: SGHDT and YYEEEE. The CDR3 spans 13 residues. This chain's CDR3 is CASSRGRGETQYF. CDR3 bases: TGTGCCAGCAGTCGGGGGAGGGGAGAGACCCAGTACTTC.

The chain has TRBV30 and TRBJ1-5; D uncertain. V was shortened by 2 bases and J by 4 bases, with 9 bases between the two germline ends. This CDR3 contains 13 residues. The germline CDR1 and CDR2 sequences are GTSNPN and SVGIG (reference sequence). The CDR3, as DNA: TGTGCCTGGAGTCAAGGAGGAAATCAGCCCCAGCATTTT. It specifies CAWSQGGNQPQHF.

The rearrangement joins TRBV18 to TRBJ1-1; D perhaps matches TRBD1 (5 bases). The length of the CDR3 is 14 residues. V gave up 6 bases and J gave up 4 bases, with 15 bases separating them. Germline CDR1 and CDR2: KGHSH and LQKENI. CDR3 nucleotide sequence: TGTGCCAGCTCCCCAGAGAGGAGGGGCACTGAAGCTTTCTTT. Protein product: CASSPERRGTEAFF.